The rows below give T cell receptor beta chains drawn from one sample of a study of T-cell reconstitution after alpha-beta-depleted transplantation in children. Each CDR3 protein is one row after TCRdb ran MiXCR on the PCR reads. The data show hundreds of thousands of distinct CDR3 sequences, 13% seen once. The sample consisted of PBMCs, taken before TCRalphabeta/CD19-depleted stem cell transplant. The origin of the receptors is a girl aged 2-9 years with congenital amegakaryocytic thrombocytopenia, due to receive a stem cell transplant. Each CDR3 is given with its conserved first and last residue. The D gene is left open where the match is weak. Not all rows give a size; the values are once, few, many and, for expanded clones, a class.

CDR3aa	CDR3nt	d_gene	abundance	v_gene	j_gene
CSVRLSLADTQYF	TGCAGCGTTAGGCTAAGTTTGGCAGATACGCAGTATTTT	-	-	TRBV29-1	TRBJ2-3
CSASPSGGDEQYF	TGCAGTGCTAGTCCCTCCGGGGGGGACGAGCAGTACTTC	TRBD2	many	TRBV20-1	TRBJ2-7
CSVAKNIQYF	TGCAGTGTGGCCAAAAACATTCAGTACTTC	-	many	TRBV20-1	TRBJ2-4
CASSLDGVSKTQYF	TGCGCCAGCAGTCTTGACGGCGTTTCCAAGACCCAGTACTTC	-	many	TRBV5-1	TRBJ2-5
CASSNLLAEGDDTQYF	TGTGCCAGCAGCAATCTTCTAGCGGAGGGGGACGATACGCAGTATTTT	-	-	TRBV7-6	TRBJ2-3
CAWSSSGSSYEQYF	TGTGCCTGGAGTTCTAGCGGGAGTTCCTACGAGCAGTACTTC	TRBD2	-	TRBV30	TRBJ2-7
CASTPQGLSNSPLHF	TGTGCCAGCACCCCCCAGGGGCTGAGCAATTCACCCCTCCACTTT	-	many	TRBV12-3/TRBV12-4	TRBJ1-6
CSAETGVAKNIQYF	TGCAGTGCGGAGACAGGGGTGGCCAAAAACATTCAGTACTTC	TRBD1	many	TRBV20-1	TRBJ2-4
CASSLTPGQSPYEQYF	TGCGCCAGCAGCTTGACTCCGGGCCAGAGCCCCTACGAGCAGTACTTC	-	-	TRBV5-1	TRBJ2-7
CASSEYGDREYGYTF	TGTGCCAGCAGTGAATATGGGGACAGAGAATATGGCTACACCTTC	TRBD1	few	TRBV25-1	TRBJ1-2
CSARDVLRQQETQYF	TGCAGTGCTAGAGATGTTCTCAGACAGCAAGAGACCCAGTACTTC	-	many	TRBV20-1	TRBJ2-5
CASSLGEWNTGELFF	TGCGCCAGCAGCTTGGGAGAGTGGAACACCGGGGAGCTGTTTTTT	-	few	TRBV5-1	TRBJ2-2
CSARSVTENGGLGNEQFF	TGCAGTGCTCGGTCCGTGACTGAAAATGGGGGGTTGGGCAATGAGCAGTTCTTC	-	many	TRBV20-1	TRBJ2-1
CASSLVAGASDEQFF	TGCGCCAGCAGCTTGGTAGCGGGAGCTTCCGATGAGCAGTTCTTC	TRBD2	many	TRBV5-1	TRBJ2-1
CASSLRLAITRIDEQFF	TGCGCCAGCAGCCTAAGACTAGCGATAACGAGAATCGATGAGCAGTTCTTC	TRBD2	-	TRBV5-1	TRBJ2-1
CASSLAWLRGGGEDTQYF	TGTGCCAGCAGCTTAGCGTGGTTGCGGGGAGGAGGAGAAGATACGCAGTATTTT	-	many	TRBV7-2	TRBJ2-3
CSARDLWGQGTYEQYF	TGCAGTGCTAGAGATCTCTGGGGACAGGGAACCTACGAGCAGTACTTC	TRBD1	many	TRBV20-1	TRBJ2-7
CSARIFGNQPQHF	TGCAGTGCTAGAATATTTGGTAATCAGCCCCAGCATTTT	-	few	TRBV20-1	TRBJ1-5
CSATDTNYEQYF	TGCAGTGCCACAGATACCAACTACGAGCAGTACTTC	-	many	TRBV20-1	TRBJ2-7
CASSSRQALREPQHF	TGTGCCAGTAGTTCTCGACAGGCCCTACGTGAGCCCCAGCATTTT	-	many	TRBV19	TRBJ1-5
CASSAGPQETQYF	TGTGCCAGCAGTGCGGGCCCTCAAGAGACCCAGTACTTC	-	once	TRBV6-1	TRBJ2-5
CASSQEVVGLLEAFF	TGCGCCAGCAGCCAAGAGGTCGTGGGGTTACTTGAAGCTTTCTTT	-	-	TRBV4-1	TRBJ1-1
CSSRLAGGNEQFF	TGCAGCTCCCGACTAGCGGGAGGAAATGAGCAGTTCTTC	TRBD2	many	TRBV29-1	TRBJ2-1
CASSILASSYEQYF	TGTGCCAGCAGTATTCTAGCGAGCTCCTACGAGCAGTACTTC	-	few	TRBV6-1	TRBJ2-7
CSARDVRTEPTDTQYF	TGCAGTGCTAGAGATGTGCGGACAGAACCCACAGATACGCAGTATTTT	-	many	TRBV20-1	TRBJ2-3